This T cell receptor beta chain was observed in a study of regulatory T cells in long-lasting Graves disease (dated by TCRdb to the early 2020s). Broadly, across the study: In the newly diagnosed Graves' disease group, patients had been taking antithyroid drugs for less than 3 months. Persistent Graves' disease patients were compared with newly diagnosed Graves' disease patients by peripheral blood TCR sequencing and RNA sequencing. The study was conducted in China and was registered as a clinical trial. A total of around 35 samples underwent TCR sequencing: 13 from persistent and around 20 from newly diagnosed Graves' disease patients.

At least ten counts were recorded for this clonotype. The antigen it binds to is not known. No clone much larger than this one lies a single base away; base qualities are absent. Summary of the overall study and its limitations: Compared with newly diagnosed patients, patients with persistent Graves' disease had lower TCR Shannon entropy and fewer highly expanded clones, which suggests clonal expansion. The study examined only peripheral blood because the primary lesion, thyroid tissue, could not be accessed. A larger number of public clonotypes was shared among persistent patients (fewer than 3,000) than among newly diagnosed patients (over 850). TRBV28, TRBJ1-2 and TRBJ2-5 were preferentially used in persistent disease, while TRBV20-1 and TRBJ2-1 were favored in newly diagnosed disease. As a limitation, the authors acknowledged that the small sample size may reduce accuracy. Only the TCR beta chain was sequenced and analyzed.

The time point label for this specimen denotes: newly diagnosed GD, antithyroid drugs for less than 3 months. RNA was extracted from PBMCs in TRIzol for both TCR sequencing and RNA sequencing. The diagnosis of Graves' disease was made according to American Thyroid Association guidelines. Recruitment of patients was carried out at an endocrinology department in Xi'an, China. Each patient gave around 9.2 milliliters of peripheral blood, collected in an EDTA anticoagulant tube. Ficoll Paque Plus density gradient separation was used to isolate PBMCs, and no further T cell sorting was done. RNA quality was checked with an Agilent 2100 Bioanalyzer and agarose gel, and concentration with a NanoDrop 2000. Preparation of the library involved multiplex PCR. These reads were obtained on an Illumina HiSeq 4000. CDR3 regions were amplified by Arm-PCR with iRepertoire HTBI primers to construct TCR beta libraries. Gel purification was performed on PCR products prior to sequencing. The study's processing was this. A total of under 80 TRBV and 14 TRBJ segments were identified across samples and were used for gene usage analysis of CDR3 amino acid clonotypes. COPE and FqMerger were used to merge the filtered high-quality paired reads into contigs. BLAST was used to align contigs to IMGT TRBV, TRBD and TRBJ reference genes, with CDR3 defined following IMGT. Any clonotype with a frequency above 0.1% was classified as a highly expanded clone. Shannon entropy served as the measure of repertoire diversity, while the Gini coefficient captured V-J evenness. Public clonotypes were defined as clonotypes shared by more than one individual. Using fastp at Q25 and MiXCR, TCRdb reprocessed the public reads and kept productive beta chains. CDR3 protein duplicates are merged, each entry listing the most common genes and DNA. The authors' filters were not applied to this entry. A total of 200,000 to 250,000 distinct CDR3 sequences appear in this sample, around 19% of them only once. The ten largest clonotypes hold about an eighth of the sample.

Its CDR3 holds 16 amino acids, cysteine through phenylalanine. Of all the DNA, just the CDR3 is kept, 48 bases in frame from base 1. Clipping removes 0 bases from V and 3 bases from J, with 4 as the unmatched junction base count. CDR1 and CDR2 are drawn from the germline V gene (reference sequence): MNHEY, SMNVEV. These data also featured in a second study, about T cells in Graves' hyperthyroidism and ophthalmopathy. From that second study: Stable Graves' hyperthyroidism was defined as no progression to ophthalmopathy during 18 months of follow-up. The hyperthyroidism patients were between 18 and 65 years old and newly diagnosed, with a disease duration of less than 2 months. Patients with uncontrolled infections, other autoimmune diseases, pregnancy or lactation were excluded. Diagnoses relied on clinical symptoms, serum thyroxine and TRAb, thyroid ultrasound and orbital computed tomography. For the first round of RT-PCR on the TCR CDR3, the HTBI primer set was used together with the Qiagen OneStep RT-PCR kit. Most expanded thyroid clonotypes (frequency above 0.001) were also detected in blood, suggesting blood repertoires may reflect thyroid immune responses. In cross-validation, a model built on a 13 V-J signature told ophthalmopathy apart from stable hyperthyroidism with 85% to 90% sensitivity and 81% to 82% specificity, and in testing the same model reached 80%/75%. In validation, progression to ophthalmopathy was predicted by the model with 65% to 71% sensitivity and 72.22% specificity, a median of roughly 6 months before onset. To identify TCR V-J signatures that set the groups apart, the researchers used a discovery cohort of 100 or so patients, made up of 40 to 45 with Graves' ophthalmopathy and some 56 with stable Graves' hyperthyroidism. Prospective prediction of ophthalmopathy was tested in an independent validation cohort of 18 to 20 hyperthyroidism patients and around 16 patients who later progressed to ophthalmopathy. For training and testing, the 110 or so patients in the discovery cohort were randomly divided in a 7:3 ratio. In addition, the study compared T-cell repertoires in thyroid tissue and in blood from roughly six Graves' hyperthyroidism patients. After blood sampling, hyperthyroidism patients were treated with methimazole at a starting dose of 30 mg daily, and ophthalmopathy patients were treated with high-dose intravenous methylprednisolone. The libraries were constructed in a second round of multiplex PCR and then size-selected and purified. Sequencing of the libraries was done on an Illumina HiSeq2000 using paired-end 100 bp reads. SOAPnuke was used to process the raw data, throwing out any read that contained adapters or uncalled bases, had a mean Phred below 15, or lacked an exact constant-primer or identifier match. High-quality paired reads were merged with COPE v1.2.5, and unique nucleotide sequences were defined as clonotypes. MiTCR v1.1 was used to align the clonotypes against IMGT TRBV, TRBD and TRBJ reference segments. Analysis was restricted to V-J combinations with a frequency above 0.0001, which covered about 99% of repertoires. A TCS score was defined as the ratio between F50 (clonal expansion) and ExV (chaos), using BLOSUM62-based TCRdist between CDR3 peptides within each V-J. Welch's t-statistics and random forest reduced several hundred V-J features to 13, which were used in a naive Bayes classifier (R e1071). Sample size was not statistically predetermined, and blinding of investigators to group allocation was not performed. According to the paper, TCR Vbeta CDR3 sequencing was carried out on 135 peripheral blood samples, which came from over 40 ophthalmopathy, 75 or so hyperthyroidism and some 17 progressor patients.

Sequenced here: peripheral blood mononuclear cells (PBMCs), sampled at new diagnosis, from a patient treated with antithyroid drugs. Rearrangement joined TRBV27 to TRBJ2-7; 11 central bases correspond to TRBD1. The sequence was obtained from a woman under 40 with Graves disease. Donor details come from another sample of the same person, matched by shared clones. The CDR3 region reads CASSLSGDRGYYEQYF. At the DNA level, the sequence is TGTGCCAGCAGTTTATCCGGGGACAGGGGGTACTACGAGCAGTACTTC.